This is a list of T cell receptor beta chains from one sample in a study of blood T cells in healthy people across ages. TCRdb itself ran the 5' RACE reads through MiXCR, one entry per CDR3 protein. This sample has approximately 1.5 million distinct CDR3 sequences, with about 35% found just once. What was sequenced was blood. The receptors come from a woman aged 30 to 39 in good health. The CDR3 runs from the conserved cysteine through the conserved F or W. The D gene is left open where the match is weak. Size is omitted from some rows. Given values are once, few, many or a class for expanded clones.

d_gene	abundance	v_gene	j_gene	CDR3aa	CDR3nt
.	few	TRBV18	TRBJ2-1	CASSPNTGGAYGEQFF	TGTGCCAGCTCACCAAATACCGGGGGCGCTTACGGTGAGCAGTTCTTC
.	.	TRBV5-1	TRBJ2-1	CASSFASSAPEQFF	TGCGCCAGCAGCTTCGCGAGCAGTGCCCCTGAGCAGTTCTTC
TRBD2	.	TRBV10-3	TRBJ2-5	CATGTSGGETQYF	TGTGCCACAGGGACTAGCGGGGGGGAGACCCAGTACTTC
.	.	TRBV20-1	TRBJ1-2	CGARAGRDYGYTF	TGCGGTGCTAGAGCTGGCAGGGACTATGGCTACACCTTC
TRBD2	once	TRBV6-1	TRBJ2-1	CASSERGGDCNEQFF	TGTGCCAGCAGTGAAAGGGGAGGGGACTGCAATGAGCAGTTCTTC
.	few	TRBV4-1	TRBJ1-1	CASSQVGTSETEAFF	TGCGCCAGCAGCCAAGTAGGGACGTCAGAGACTGAAGCTTTCTTT
.	few	TRBV20-1	TRBJ1-2	CSAIKNYRVGYTF	TGCAGTGCCATAAAGAATTACAGGGTCGGCTACACCTTC
.	.	TRBV12-3/TRBV12-4	TRBJ1-2	CASSPDSFGGYTF	TGTGCCAGCAGCCCTGACAGTTTCGGGGGCTACACCTTC
TRBD1	.	TRBV5-6	TRBJ2-7	CASSKGTGEQYF	TGTGCCAGCAGCAAAGGGACAGGCGAGCAGTACTTC
.	few	TRBV29-1	TRBJ2-7	CSGGLGRGYEQYF	TGCAGCGGGGGGTTGGGGAGGGGGTACGAGCAGTACTTC
.	.	TRBV10-3	TRBJ2-3	CAIREADTRYF	TGTGCCATCAGGGAAGCGGATACGCGGTATTTT
TRBD1	many	TRBV5-1	TRBJ2-5	CASSRGQGGTSLYQETQYF	TGCGCCAGCAGCCGTGGACAGGGGGGGACCTCCTTGTACCAAGAGACCCAGTACTTC
.	few	TRBV27	TRBJ1-2	CASSLLPPGRPSYGYTF	TGTGCCAGCAGTTTACTCCCACCTGGGCGGCCTTCTTATGGCTACACCTTC
TRBD2	.	TRBV12-3/TRBV12-4	TRBJ2-3	CASNRGGLAGGLGEDTQYF	TGTGCCAGCAATCGTGGGGGACTAGCGGGAGGTTTGGGTGAGGATACGCAGTATTTT
TRBD1	few	TRBV5-1	TRBJ1-1	CASSSRTGQGTEAFF	TGCGCCAGCAGCTCCCGGACAGGTCAGGGCACTGAAGCTTTCTTT
.	few	TRBV28	TRBJ2-6	CASSSGLMTGANVLTF	TGTGCCAGCAGTTCCGGACTAATGACGGGGGCCAACGTCCTGACTTTC
.	few	TRBV16	TRBJ2-1	CASTHRDEQFF	TGTGCCAGCACCCACAGGGATGAGCAGTTCTTC
TRBD2	.	TRBV12-3/TRBV12-4	TRBJ2-1	CASSFGLAGTYNERFF	TGTGCCAGCAGTTTCGGACTAGCGGGAACCTACAATGAGCGGTTCTTC
.	.	TRBV6-1	TRBJ1-2	CASSEFKEGGNYGYTF	TGTGCCAGCAGTGAATTCAAGGAGGGGGGAAACTATGGCTACACCTTC
TRBD1	many	TRBV5-1	TRBJ1-1	CASSFGTGEAFF	TGTGCCAGCAGCTTCGGGACAGGTGAAGCTTTCTTT
TRBD2	few	TRBV5-1	TRBJ2-7	CASSSGLAGASVDEQYF	TGCGCCAGCAGCTCCGGACTAGCGGGGGCCTCGGTCGACGAGCAGTACTTC
TRBD1	.	TRBV29-1	TRBJ1-2	CSVDVDRGGLMAGYTF	TGCAGCGTTGATGTAGACAGGGGGGGCCTAATGGCTGGCTACACCTTC
.	.	TRBV5-6	TRBJ2-3	CASSFGEGSSTDTQYF	TGTGCCAGCAGCTTCGGTGAAGGGTCTAGCACAGATACGCAGTATTTT
.	.	TRBV29-1	TRBJ2-3	CICAEIMTDTQYF	TGCATCTGTGCAGAGATTATGACAGATACGCAGTATTTT
.	.	TRBV28	TRBJ1-5	CASTKGHNSNQPQHF	TGTGCCAGCACCAAGGGACACAATAGCAATCAGCCCCAGCATTTT
.	once	TRBV9	TRBJ1-1	CASRAGIVADTEAFF	TGTGCCAGCAGGGCGGGAATAGTAGCAGACACTGAAGCTTTCTTT
.	.	TRBV4-1	TRBJ2-6	CASSLYQEQGRASVLTF	TGCGCCAGCAGCCTCTACCAGGAACAGGGGAGGGCCAGCGTCCTGACTTTC
.	few	TRBV4-2	TRBJ1-2	CASSQVNLGGNYGYTF	TGTGCCAGCAGCCAAGTTAATCTGGGAGGCAACTATGGCTACACCTTC
.	.	TRBV15	TRBJ2-5	CATSREGYGYQETQYF	TGTGCCACCAGCAGAGAGGGCTATGGGTACCAAGAGACCCAGTACTTC
TRBD2	few	TRBV7-6	TRBJ2-1	CASSSLGLAVAYNEQFF	TGTGCCAGCAGCTCCCTGGGACTAGCGGTGGCCTACAATGAGCAGTTCTTC
.	few	TRBV28	TRBJ2-5	CASSPPQGWETQYF	TGTGCCAGCAGCCCCCCCCAGGGGTGGGAGACCCAGTACTTC
TRBD1	.	TRBV20-1	TRBJ2-7	CSAIPGTGGHEQYF	TGCAGTGCCATACCCGGGACAGGGGGCCACGAGCAGTACTTC
TRBD2	.	TRBV20-1	TRBJ2-1	CSATVSGRFQFF	TGCAGTGCCACCGTCAGCGGGAGGTTCCAGTTCTTC
.	few	TRBV6-2/TRBV6-3	TRBJ2-1	CASSYSGYGFNEQFF	TGTGCCAGCAGTTACTCGGGGTACGGGTTCAATGAGCAGTTCTTC
.	.	TRBV19	TRBJ2-1	CASSIVGLTPRNEQFF	TGTGCCAGTAGTATAGTAGGGCTAACTCCTCGCAATGAGCAGTTCTTC
TRBD1	.	TRBV5-1	TRBJ2-1	CASSLDGQGADEQFF	TGCGCCAGCAGCTTGGATGGACAGGGGGCGGATGAGCAGTTCTTC
.	few	TRBV20-1	TRBJ2-3	CSAQSRQEITDTQYF	TGCAGTGCTCAATCAAGACAAGAGATCACAGATACGCAGTATTTT
TRBD1	.	TRBV5-1	TRBJ2-1	CASSAGGLTYNEQFF	TGCGCCAGCAGCGCAGGGGGTCTAACCTACAATGAGCAGTTCTTC
TRBD2	.	TRBV20-1	TRBJ2-7	CSARPFLSGTTYEQYF	TGCAGTGCTAGACCTTTCTTGAGCGGGACCACCTACGAGCAGTACTTC
TRBD1	many	TRBV7-8	TRBJ2-5	CASSLAGTGPGETQYF	TGTGCCAGCAGCTTAGCCGGGACAGGTCCGGGGGAGACCCAGTACTTC
.	.	TRBV7-6	TRBJ2-7	CASSTQEAGYEQYF	TGTGCCAGCAGCACCCAGGAGGCTGGCTACGAGCAGTACTTC